This is a list of T cell receptor beta chains from one sample in a study of a mutant IDH1 vaccine in newly diagnosed glioma. Antigens of these TCRs are unknown. Sequencing used immunoSEQ multiplex PCR; TCRdb keeps in-frame clones, though not all of them. The data hold around 56,000 clones, with approximately 79% observed a single time. This material consisted of PBMCs, taken from a glioma patient whose treatment included an IDH1 peptide vaccine. Receptors originate from a woman between 18 and 29 years old with glioma. Some clones in this sample may be carry-over from other donors' samples. CDR3s include the opening cysteine and the closing phenylalanine or tryptophan.

>TRBV5-1|TRBJ2-2
CASTRTENTGELFF
>TRBV5-4|TRBJ1-2
CASSYGVLGYTF
>TRBV28|TRBJ1-5
CASSFPPVSLNQPQHF
>TRBV19|TRBJ1-1
CASSMGTGLGGTEAFF
>TRBV5-1|TRBJ1-3
CASSLSLSGNTIYF
>TRBV9|TRBJ1-2
CASSVVQDPIGGYTF
>TRBV6-1|TRBJ2-7
CASSETGTSPYEQYF
>TRBV15|TRBJ1-6
CATRPGQGTSYNSPLHF
>TRBV11-2|TRBJ2-3
CASSLDLAGGYTQYF
>TRBV28|TRBJ2-1
CASRRGLAGGPWEQFF
>TRBV7-9|TRBJ2-5
CASSRGTAIQETQYF
>TRBV18|TRBJ2-3
CASSPRTSGSTDTQYF
>TRBV27|TRBJ1-1
CASRVLGTAKNTEAFF
>TRBV4-3|TRBJ1-2
CASSQDQGRYGYTF
>TRBV6-1|TRBJ2-2
CASSEARGRTGELFF
>TRBV5-1|TRBJ1-6
CASSRDGDNSPLHF
>TRBV4-1|TRBJ2-7
CASSQGQGTRPFYEQYF
>TRBV6-1|TRBJ1-5
CASSDQGSHQPQHF
>TRBV19|TRBJ2-2
CATRGMRFGELFF
>TRBV6-1|TRBJ1-2
CASRARTAIYGYTF
>TRBV7-9|TRBJ2-7
CASSPGTPYEQYF
>TRBV27|TRBJ2-2
CASSFWVAGGRSDTGELFF
>TRBV14|TRBJ1-1
CASSLRNTEAFF
>TRBV7-2|TRBJ1-5
CASSRGSNQPQHF
>TRBV7-2|TRBJ2-7
CASSPTSASSYEQYF
>TRBV7-9|TRBJ2-7
CASSSIGTVEQYF